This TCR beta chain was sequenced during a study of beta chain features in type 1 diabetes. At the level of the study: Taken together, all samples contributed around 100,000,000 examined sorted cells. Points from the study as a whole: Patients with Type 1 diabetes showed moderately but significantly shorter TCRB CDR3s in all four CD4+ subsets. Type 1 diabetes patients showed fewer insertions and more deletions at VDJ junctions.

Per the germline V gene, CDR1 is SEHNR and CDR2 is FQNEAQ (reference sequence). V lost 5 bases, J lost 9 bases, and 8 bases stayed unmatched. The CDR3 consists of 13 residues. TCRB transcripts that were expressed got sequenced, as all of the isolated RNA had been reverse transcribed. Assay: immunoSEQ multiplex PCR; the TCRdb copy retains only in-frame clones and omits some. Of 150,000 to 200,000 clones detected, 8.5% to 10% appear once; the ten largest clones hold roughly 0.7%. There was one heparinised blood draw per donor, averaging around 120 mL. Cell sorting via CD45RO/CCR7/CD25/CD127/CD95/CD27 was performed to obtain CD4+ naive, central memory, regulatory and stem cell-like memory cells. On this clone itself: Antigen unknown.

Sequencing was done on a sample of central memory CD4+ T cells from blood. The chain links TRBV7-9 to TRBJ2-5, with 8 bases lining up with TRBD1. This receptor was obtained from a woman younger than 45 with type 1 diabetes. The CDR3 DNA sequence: TGTGCCAGCAGCCCGTACCAGGGGGCGTCCCAGTACTTC. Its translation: CASSPYQGASQYF.